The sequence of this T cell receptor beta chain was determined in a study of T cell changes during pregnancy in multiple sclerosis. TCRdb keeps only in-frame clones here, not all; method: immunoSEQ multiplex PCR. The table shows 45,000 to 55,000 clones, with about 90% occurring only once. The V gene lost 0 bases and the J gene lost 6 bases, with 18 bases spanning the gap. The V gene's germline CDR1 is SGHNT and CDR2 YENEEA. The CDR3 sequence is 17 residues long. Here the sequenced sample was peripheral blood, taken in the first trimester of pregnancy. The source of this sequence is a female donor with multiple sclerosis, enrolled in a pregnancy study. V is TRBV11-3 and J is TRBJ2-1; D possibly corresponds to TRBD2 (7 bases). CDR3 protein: CASSLEDWGGATNEQFF. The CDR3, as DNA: TGTGCCAGCAGCTTAGAGGATTGGGGGGGGGCCACCAATGAGCAGTTCTTC.